These T cell receptor beta chains were read from a single sample in a study of regulatory T cells in long-lasting Graves disease. TCRdb itself ran the multiplex PCR reads through MiXCR, one entry per CDR3 protein. The profile covers some 560,000 distinct CDR3 sequences, with more than 15% appearing a single time and 20% to 25% taken by the ten largest. These sequences were also reported in another study, on T cells in Graves' hyperthyroidism and ophthalmopathy.

This material consisted of peripheral blood mononuclear cells (PBMCs), taken at new diagnosis, from a patient treated with antithyroid drugs. The receptors shown here come from a woman aged 35-65 years with Graves disease. CDR3s include the opening cysteine and the closing phenylalanine or tryptophan. D genes are given only for firm matches. Size is omitted from some rows. Given values are once, few, many or a class for expanded clones.

D gene	J gene	clone size	V gene	CDR3 length	CDR3 protein	CDR3 DNA
TRBD2	TRBJ2-1	many	TRBV7-2	16	CASSPRLAGAYNEQFF	TGTGCCAGCAGCCCAAGACTAGCGGGGGCCTACAATGAGCAGTTCTTC
-	TRBJ1-3	-	TRBV19	16	CASSMMGVGSGNTIYF	TGTGCCAGTAGTATGATGGGTGTTGGCTCTGGAAACACCATATATTTT
-	TRBJ2-7	-	TRBV3-1	16	CASSQGRSGSTYEQYF	TGTGCCAGCAGTCAAGGAAGAAGCGGGTCCACCTACGAGCAGTACTTC
-	TRBJ2-7	many	TRBV24-1	14	CATSDSIPPYEQYF	TGTGCCACCAGTGATTCGATCCCCCCCTACGAGCAGTACTTC
-	TRBJ2-7	-	TRBV7-9	12	CATEQGSYEQYF	TGTGCCACCGAACAGGGTTCCTACGAGCAGTACTTC
-	TRBJ1-1	-	TRBV20-1	13	CSTLPTGNTEAFF	TGCAGTACACTCCCGACAGGGAACACTGAAGCTTTCTTT
-	TRBJ2-7	-	TRBV20-1	12	CSAPMAGTEQYF	TGCAGTGCTCCGATGGCGGGGACCGAGCAGTACTTC
-	TRBJ1-6	-	TRBV9	13	CASSVEADSPLHF	TGTGCCAGCAGCGTAGAAGCGGATTCACCCCTCCACTTT
-	TRBJ1-3	-	TRBV3-1	15	CASSQDRDPGNTIYF	TGTGCCAGCAGCCAAGATAGGGATCCCGGAAACACCATATATTTT
-	TRBJ1-2	many	TRBV28	14	CASSWIQGNYGYTF	TGTGCCAGCAGTTGGATACAGGGAAACTATGGCTACACCTTC
-	TRBJ2-2	many	TRBV27	16	CASSLSLVGNTGELFF	TGTGCCAGCAGTTTATCTCTGGTCGGGAACACCGGGGAGCTGTTTTTT
-	TRBJ1-6	-	TRBV6-5	16	CASSYSGREANSPLHF	TGTGCCAGCAGTTACTCGGGCAGGGAAGCTAATTCACCCCTCCACTTT
-	TRBJ1-1	few	TRBV18	14	CASWGANKNTEAFF	TGTGCCAGCTGGGGGGCGAATAAGAACACTGAAGCTTTCTTT
-	TRBJ1-2	-	TRBV7-8	15	CASMISGTEADGYTF	TGTGCCAGCATGATTTCCGGGACCGAAGCGGATGGCTACACCTTC
-	TRBJ2-2	-	TRBV27	16	CASSFATGRNTGELFF	TGTGCCAGCAGTTTTGCGACAGGCAGAAACACCGGGGAGCTGTTTTTT
-	TRBJ2-2	many	TRBV12-3/TRBV12-4	13	CASSSGESGELFF	TGTGCCAGCAGTTCAGGGGAATCCGGGGAGCTGTTTTTT
TRBD2	TRBJ2-7	few	TRBV4-1	17	CASSQDLSGGPSYEQYF	TGCGCCAGCAGCCAAGATCTTAGCGGGGGGCCGTCCTACGAGCAGTACTTC
TRBD1	TRBJ2-1	few	TRBV18	16	CASSLGQGVPYNEQFF	TGTGCCAGCTCACTCGGACAGGGCGTACCGTACAATGAGCAGTTCTTC
-	TRBJ2-7	many	TRBV12-3/TRBV12-4	14	CASSLSGSSYEQYF	TGTGCCAGCAGTTTGAGCGGTAGCTCCTACGAGCAGTACTTC
-	TRBJ1-4	few	TRBV12-3/TRBV12-4	13	CASRGDNNEKLFF	TGTGCCAGCAGAGGAGATAATAATGAAAAACTGTTTTTT
-	TRBJ1-5	many	TRBV6-1	17	CASSEDRKGTSNQPQHF	TGTGCCAGCAGTGAAGATCGGAAAGGGACTAGCAATCAGCCCCAGCATTTT
-	TRBJ2-7	-	TRBV2	10	CASRSGEQYF	TGTGCCAGCAGATCGGGCGAGCAGTACTTC
TRBD2	TRBJ2-3	many	TRBV20-1	14	CSASGGGMTDTQYF	TGCAGCGCAAGCGGGGGGGGCATGACAGATACGCAGTATTTT
-	TRBJ2-5	-	TRBV6-5	15	CASSYTLTIKETQYF	TGTGCCAGCAGTTACACCTTGACGATTAAAGAGACCCAGTACTTC
-	TRBJ1-6	-	TRBV4-1	17	CASSRKPGLLNNSPLHF	TGCGCCAGCAGCCGAAAACCCGGATTACTGAATAATTCACCCCTCCACTTT
TRBD1	TRBJ1-1	many	TRBV28	15	CASSLSGGAGTEAFF	TGTGCCAGCAGCTTATCAGGGGGCGCGGGAACTGAAGCTTTCTTT
-	TRBJ2-2	many	TRBV6-1	13	CAGTVANTGELFF	TGTGCCGGGACGGTCGCGAACACCGGGGAGCTGTTTTTT
-	TRBJ2-5	-	TRBV6-5	15	CASSYWSGNGETQYF	TGTGCCAGCAGTTACTGGTCGGGGAACGGAGAGACCCAGTACTTC
TRBD2	TRBJ2-1	-	TRBV9	15	CASSTLAGGRVEQFF	TGTGCCAGCAGCACCTTAGCGGGGGGGCGGGTTGAGCAGTTCTTC
-	TRBJ1-1	many	TRBV7-8	14	CASSLGTVDTEAFF	TGTGCCAGCAGCTTAGGGACAGTAGACACTGAAGCTTTCTTT
-	TRBJ1-1	many	TRBV10-2	14	CASSEQGLSTEAFF	TGCGCCAGCAGTGAGCAGGGGTTGAGCACTGAAGCTTTCTTT
-	TRBJ2-2	few	TRBV6-1	14	CASSGSVVTGELFF	TGTGCCAGCAGTGGATCTGTGGTCACCGGGGAGCTGTTTTTT
-	TRBJ1-1	many	TRBV9	12	CASGGDHTEAFF	TGTGCCAGCGGGGGGGATCACACTGAAGCTTTCTTT
-	TRBJ2-7	many	TRBV7-2	17	CASSPPGGGSLSYEQYF	TGTGCCAGCAGCCCACCCGGTGGGGGGTCCCTCTCCTACGAGCAGTACTTC
TRBD1	TRBJ2-4	many	TRBV12-3/TRBV12-4	14	CASSLGQGWNIQYF	TGTGCCAGCAGTTTAGGACAGGGGTGGAACATTCAGTACTTC
TRBD1	TRBJ1-1	many	TRBV11-2	13	CASSLTGKSEAFF	TGTGCCAGCAGTCTGACAGGGAAATCTGAAGCTTTCTTT
TRBD1	TRBJ1-2	few	TRBV11-2	16	CASRLGDVQGNYGYTF	TGTGCCAGCAGATTAGGAGACGTACAGGGGAACTATGGCTACACCTTC
-	TRBJ2-5	many	TRBV3-1	14	CASSQAGTQETQYF	TGTGCCAGCAGCCAAGCCGGGACACAAGAGACCCAGTACTTC
-	TRBJ2-7	few	TRBV20-1	13	CSARARQEGEQYF	TGCAGTGCTAGAGCCCGACAGGAGGGCGAGCAGTACTTC
-	TRBJ1-2	-	TRBV27	13	CASSLLSGSLSTF	TGTGCCAGCAGTTTATTATCAGGGTCCCTGAGCACCTTC
-	TRBJ2-3	-	TRBV11-2	15	CASSQDMLGGDTQYF	TGTGCCAGCAGCCAAGATATGCTAGGGGGGGATACGCAGTATTTT
-	TRBJ2-1	-	TRBV3-1	15	CASSLAPGTPYEQFF	TGTGCCAGCAGCCTAGCGCCCGGGACACCCTATGAGCAGTTCTTC
-	TRBJ2-7	many	TRBV2	12	CASMGSTYEQYF	TGTGCCAGCATGGGTTCTACCTACGAGCAGTACTTC
-	TRBJ1-1	-	TRBV15	13	CATSNWGSPEAFF	TGTGCCACCAGCAATTGGGGTTCGCCTGAAGCTTTCTTT
-	TRBJ1-2	many	TRBV28	14	CASSPGQLAVGYTF	TGTGCCAGCAGTCCCGGACAGTTGGCGGTGGGCTACACCTTC
-	TRBJ2-7	few	TRBV6-5	14	CASSYWADSYEQYF	TGTGCCAGCAGTTACTGGGCGGACTCCTACGAGCAGTACTTC